The next 6 T cell receptor beta chains were all read from a single sample in a study of T cells in Graves' hyperthyroidism and ophthalmopathy. Researchers amplified the TCR beta CDR3 regions from RNA transcripts. RT-PCR in the first round (using the HTBI primer set) targeted the TCR CDR3. TCRdb ran MiXCR on the multiplex PCR reads and lists one entry per CDR3 protein. Of 550,000 to 850,000 distinct CDR3 sequences listed, under 20% are singletons. Input material: blood. These receptors all come from a woman aged 45-65 years with Graves' hyperthyroidism that later progressed to Graves' ophthalmopathy.

The V call is TRBV5-1, the J call TRBJ1-1; tentative D call: TRBD1 (6 bases). Looked up from germline, CDR1 is SGHRS and CDR2 is YFSETQ. The CDR3 sequence is 14 residues long. Trimming took 2 bases from V and 5 from J, leaving 13 bases between them. In DNA, the CDR3 is TGCGCCAGCAGCTTACAGGGAATTAGGACTGAAGCTTTCTTT. Encoded protein: CASSLQGIRTEAFF.

This chain links TRBV11-2 with TRBJ2-1; D is unclear. The CDR3 consists of 16 residues. V lost 0 bases to trimming and J lost 0 bases, with 9 bases between them. CDR1 SGHAT and CDR2 FQNNGV come from the germline V gene. The DNA of the CDR3 is TGTGCCAGCAGCTTAGATTACCGGAGCTCCTACAATGAGCAGTTCTTC. It is translated as CASSLDYRSSYNEQFF.

This clonotype has only a few counts. The gene calls are TRBV10-1 and TRBJ2-5; D ambiguous. This CDR3 region has 14 residues. Germline CDR1 WNHNN, CDR2 SYGVQD (reference sequence). V lost 0 bases and J lost 5, with 10 bases in between. The CDR3 loop reads CASSESLLWETQYF. The CDR3 coding sequence is TGCGCCAGCAGTGAGTCTTTGCTATGGGAGACCCAGTACTTC.

This clonotype was seen many times. J is TRBJ1-4 and V is TRBV7-2; D uncertain. Trimming removed 1 base from V and 1 base from J, with 10 bases in between. CDR1 and CDR2 (germline): SGHTA, FQGNSA. The CDR3 loop spans 16 amino acids. The CDR3 region is CASSLDQVGTNEKLFF. The DNA of the CDR3 is TGTGCCAGCAGCTTAGACCAGGTCGGAACTAATGAAAAACTGTTTTTT.

This clonotype was detected many times. The V and J genes are TRBV9 and TRBJ2-7, with TRBD1 as a possible D gene (5 bases). Germline V gene sequence: CDR1 SGDLS, CDR2 YYNGEE. This CDR3 is 16 amino acids long. V lost 1 base to trimming and J lost 2 bases, with 16 bases between them. DNA for the CDR3: TGTGCCAGCAGCGTATCTACAGGCACAAACCCCTACGAGCAGTACTTC. This translates into CASSVSTGTNPYEQYF.

The chain links TRBV5-1 to TRBJ1-1; no definite D call. Germline V gene sequence: CDR1 SGHRS, CDR2 YFSETQ. This CDR3 comprises 16 residues. The germline V and J ends were trimmed by 1 base and 4 bases, with 17 bases remaining between them. CDR3 region: CASSLTRRPWGTEAFF. The CDR3 DNA follows: TGCGCCAGCAGCTTGACGAGGAGACCCTGGGGCACTGAAGCTTTCTTT.